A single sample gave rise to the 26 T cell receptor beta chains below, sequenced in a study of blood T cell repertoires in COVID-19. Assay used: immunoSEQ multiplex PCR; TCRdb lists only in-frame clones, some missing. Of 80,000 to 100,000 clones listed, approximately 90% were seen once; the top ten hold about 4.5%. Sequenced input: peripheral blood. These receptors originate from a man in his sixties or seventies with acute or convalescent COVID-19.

The CDR3 reads CASSPGTGILQLSEQYF. CDR3 nucleotides: TGTGCCAGCAGTCCCGGGACAGGGATTCTACAATTGTCCGAGCAGTACTTC. The genes are TRBV27 and TRBJ2-7; 9 bases are shared with TRBD1. Germline V gives CDR1 MNHEY, CDR2 SMNVEV (reference sequence). Trimming removed 5 bases from V and 6 bases from J; junction bases left unmatched: 17. The CDR3 is 17 amino acids.

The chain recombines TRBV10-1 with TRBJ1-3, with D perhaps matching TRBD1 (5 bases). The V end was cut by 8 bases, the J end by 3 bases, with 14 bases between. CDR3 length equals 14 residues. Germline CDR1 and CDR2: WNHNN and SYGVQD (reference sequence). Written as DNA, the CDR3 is TGCGCCAGCCCAAGTCGGGGGTATGGAAACACCATATATTTT. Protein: CASPSRGYGNTIYF.

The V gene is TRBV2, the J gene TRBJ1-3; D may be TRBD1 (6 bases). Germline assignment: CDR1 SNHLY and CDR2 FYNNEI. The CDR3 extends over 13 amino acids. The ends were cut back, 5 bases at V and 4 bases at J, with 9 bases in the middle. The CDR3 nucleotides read TGTGCCAGCAGTTACAGGGTAGGAAACACCATATATTTT. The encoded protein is CASSYRVGNTIYF.

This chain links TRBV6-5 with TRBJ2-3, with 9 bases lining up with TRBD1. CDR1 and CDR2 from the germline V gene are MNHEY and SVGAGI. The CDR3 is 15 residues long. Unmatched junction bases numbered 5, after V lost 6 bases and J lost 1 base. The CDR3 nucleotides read TGTGCCAGCAGACCACAGGGGGCTGGCACAGATACGCAGTATTTT. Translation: CASRPQGAGTDTQYF.

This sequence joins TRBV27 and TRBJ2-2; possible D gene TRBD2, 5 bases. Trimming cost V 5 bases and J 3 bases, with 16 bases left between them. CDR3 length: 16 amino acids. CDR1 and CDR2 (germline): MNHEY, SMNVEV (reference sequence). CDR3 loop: CASSPLRFGDTGELFF. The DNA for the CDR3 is TGTGCCAGCAGTCCCCTCCGTTTCGGGGACACCGGGGAGCTGTTTTTT.

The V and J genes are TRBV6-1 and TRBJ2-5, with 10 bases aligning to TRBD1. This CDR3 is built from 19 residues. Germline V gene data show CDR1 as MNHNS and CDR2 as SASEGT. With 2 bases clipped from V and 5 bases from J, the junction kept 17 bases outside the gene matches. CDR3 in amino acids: CASSEFPAATTGGSETQYF. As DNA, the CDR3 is TGTGCCAGCAGTGAATTCCCGGCAGCGACGACAGGGGGCTCTGAGACCCAGTACTTC.

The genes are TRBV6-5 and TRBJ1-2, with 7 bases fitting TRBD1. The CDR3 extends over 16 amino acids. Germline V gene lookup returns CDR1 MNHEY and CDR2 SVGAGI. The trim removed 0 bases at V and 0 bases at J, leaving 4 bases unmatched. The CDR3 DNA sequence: TGTGCCAGCAGTTACTCGACAGGGTTCACTAACTATGGCTACACCTTC. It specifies CASSYSTGFTNYGYTF.

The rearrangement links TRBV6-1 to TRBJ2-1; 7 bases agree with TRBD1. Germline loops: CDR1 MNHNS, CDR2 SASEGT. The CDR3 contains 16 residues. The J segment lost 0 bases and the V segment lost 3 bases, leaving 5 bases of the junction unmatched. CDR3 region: CASSDLGQVSYNEQFF. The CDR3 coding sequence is TGTGCCAGCAGTGATCTCGGACAGGTCTCCTACAATGAGCAGTTCTTC.

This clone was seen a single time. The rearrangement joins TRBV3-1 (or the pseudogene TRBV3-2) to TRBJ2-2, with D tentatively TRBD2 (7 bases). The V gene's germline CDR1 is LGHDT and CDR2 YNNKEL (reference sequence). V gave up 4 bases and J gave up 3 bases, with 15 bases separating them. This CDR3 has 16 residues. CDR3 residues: CASSLLRGGHTGELFF. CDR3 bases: TGTGCCAGCAGCCTTCTTCGCGGGGGCCACACCGGGGAGCTGTTTTTT.

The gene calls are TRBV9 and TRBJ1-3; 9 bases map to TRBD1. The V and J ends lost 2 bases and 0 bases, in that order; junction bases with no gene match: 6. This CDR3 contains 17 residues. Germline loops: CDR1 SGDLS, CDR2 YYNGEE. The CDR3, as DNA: TGTGCCAGCAGCGTTATGACAGGGGGGGACTCTGGAAACACCATATATTTT. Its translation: CASSVMTGGDSGNTIYF.

DNA for the CDR3: TGTGCCAGCAGTGGTCAAATAACGGTTTATAATTCACCCCTCCACTTT. This encodes CASSGQITVYNSPLHF. The V call is TRBV6-1, the J call TRBJ1-6; D is undetermined. CDR3 length equals 16 residues. Germline CDR1 and CDR2: MNHNS and SASEGT. V shed 4 bases and J shed 4 bases, with 14 bases lying between them.

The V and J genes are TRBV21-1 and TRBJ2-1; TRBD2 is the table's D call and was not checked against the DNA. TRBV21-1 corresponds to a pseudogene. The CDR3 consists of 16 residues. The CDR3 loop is CASSKARARSYNEQFF. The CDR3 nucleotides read TGTGCCAGCAGCAAAGCGCGCGCACGGAGCTACAATGAGCAGTTCTTC.

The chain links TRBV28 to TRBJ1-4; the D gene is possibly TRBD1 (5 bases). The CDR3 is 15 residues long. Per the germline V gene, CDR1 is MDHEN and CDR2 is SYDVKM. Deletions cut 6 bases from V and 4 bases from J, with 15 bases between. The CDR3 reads CASRGTGWHNEKLFF. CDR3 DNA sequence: TGTGCCAGCAGGGGGACTGGGTGGCATAATGAAAAACTGTTTTTT.

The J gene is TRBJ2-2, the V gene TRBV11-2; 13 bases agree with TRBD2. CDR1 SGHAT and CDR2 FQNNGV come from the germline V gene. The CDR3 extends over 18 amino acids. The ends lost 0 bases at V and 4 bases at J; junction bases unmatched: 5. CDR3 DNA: TGTGCCAGCAGCTTAGATCGGACTAGCGGGGGCCCCACCGGGGAGCTGTTTTTT. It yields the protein CASSLDRTSGGPTGELFF.

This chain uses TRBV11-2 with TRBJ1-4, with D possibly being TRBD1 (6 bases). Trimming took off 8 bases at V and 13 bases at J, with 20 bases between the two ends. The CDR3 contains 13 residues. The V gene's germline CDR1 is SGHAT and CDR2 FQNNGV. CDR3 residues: CASSVQGRGVLFF. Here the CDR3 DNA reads TGTGCCAGCTCCGTCCAGGGGCGTGGGGTACTGTTTTTT.

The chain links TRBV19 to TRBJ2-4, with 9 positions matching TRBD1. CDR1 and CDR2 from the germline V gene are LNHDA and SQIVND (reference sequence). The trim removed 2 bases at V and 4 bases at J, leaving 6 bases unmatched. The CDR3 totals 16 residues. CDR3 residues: CASSITLGQGKNIQYF. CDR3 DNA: TGTGCCAGTAGTATAACCTTGGGACAGGGTAAAAACATTCAGTACTTC.

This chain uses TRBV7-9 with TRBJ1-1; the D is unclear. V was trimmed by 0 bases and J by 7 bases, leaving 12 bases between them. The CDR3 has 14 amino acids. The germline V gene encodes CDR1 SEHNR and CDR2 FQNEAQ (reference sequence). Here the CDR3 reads CASSLAKTVVEAFF. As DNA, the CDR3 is TGTGCCAGCAGCTTAGCTAAAACAGTCGTTGAAGCTTTCTTT.

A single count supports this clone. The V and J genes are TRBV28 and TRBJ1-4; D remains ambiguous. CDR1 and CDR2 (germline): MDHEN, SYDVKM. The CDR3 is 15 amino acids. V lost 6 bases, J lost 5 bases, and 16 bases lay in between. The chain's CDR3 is CASSPQAAGNEKLFF. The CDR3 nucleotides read TGTGCCAGCAGCCCTCAGGCGGCGGGGAATGAAAAACTGTTTTTT.

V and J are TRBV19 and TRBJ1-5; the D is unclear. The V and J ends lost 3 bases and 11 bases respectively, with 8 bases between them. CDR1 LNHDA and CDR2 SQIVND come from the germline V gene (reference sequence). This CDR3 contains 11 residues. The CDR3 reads CASSMTGTQHF. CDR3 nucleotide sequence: TGTGCCAGTAGTATGACGGGGACCCAGCATTTT.

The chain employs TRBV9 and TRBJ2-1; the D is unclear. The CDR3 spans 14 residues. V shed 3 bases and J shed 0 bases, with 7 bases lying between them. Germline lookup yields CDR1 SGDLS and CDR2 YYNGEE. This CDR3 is CASSAASSYNEQFF. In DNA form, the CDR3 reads TGTGCCAGCAGCGCCGCTAGCTCCTACAATGAGCAGTTCTTC.

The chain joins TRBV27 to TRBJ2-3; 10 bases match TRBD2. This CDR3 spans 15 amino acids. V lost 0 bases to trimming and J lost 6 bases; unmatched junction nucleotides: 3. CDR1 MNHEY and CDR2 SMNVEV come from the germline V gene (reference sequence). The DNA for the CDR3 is TGTGCCAGCAGTTTATCATCTAGCGGGGGTGATACGCAGTATTTT. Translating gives CASSLSSSGGDTQYF.

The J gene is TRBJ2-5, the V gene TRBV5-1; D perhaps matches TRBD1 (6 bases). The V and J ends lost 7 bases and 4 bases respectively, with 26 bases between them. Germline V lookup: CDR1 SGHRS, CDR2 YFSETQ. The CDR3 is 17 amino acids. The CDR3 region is CASAPLMGAGSGETQYF. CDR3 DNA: TGCGCCAGCGCCCCTTTAATGGGGGCAGGGAGTGGAGAGACCCAGTACTTC.

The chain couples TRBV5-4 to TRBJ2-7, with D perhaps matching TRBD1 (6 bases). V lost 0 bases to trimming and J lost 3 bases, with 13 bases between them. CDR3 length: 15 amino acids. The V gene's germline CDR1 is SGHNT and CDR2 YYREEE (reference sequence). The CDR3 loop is CASSLGRDTYYEQYF. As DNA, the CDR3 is TGTGCCAGCAGCTTGGGTCGGGACACCTACTACGAGCAGTACTTC.

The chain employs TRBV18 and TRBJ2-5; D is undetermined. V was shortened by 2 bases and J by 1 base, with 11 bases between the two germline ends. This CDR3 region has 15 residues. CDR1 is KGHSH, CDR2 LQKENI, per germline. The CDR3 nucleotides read TGTGCCAGCTCACCATTATTGGGCATCCAAGAGACCCAGTACTTC. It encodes CASSPLLGIQETQYF.

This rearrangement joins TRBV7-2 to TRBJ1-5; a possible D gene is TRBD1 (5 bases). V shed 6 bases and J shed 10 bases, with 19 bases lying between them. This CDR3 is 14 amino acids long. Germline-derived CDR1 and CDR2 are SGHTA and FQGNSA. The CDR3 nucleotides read TGTGCCAGCAGGATCTACGGAGGGCAGGGACCCCAGCATTTT. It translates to CASRIYGGQGPQHF.

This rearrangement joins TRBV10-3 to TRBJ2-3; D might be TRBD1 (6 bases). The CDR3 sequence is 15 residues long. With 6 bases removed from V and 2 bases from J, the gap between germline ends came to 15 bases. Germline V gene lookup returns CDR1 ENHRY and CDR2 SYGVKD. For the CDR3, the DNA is TGTGCCATCAGCGCTACAGGGACCCCCACAGATACGCAGTATTTT. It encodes CAISATGTPTDTQYF.